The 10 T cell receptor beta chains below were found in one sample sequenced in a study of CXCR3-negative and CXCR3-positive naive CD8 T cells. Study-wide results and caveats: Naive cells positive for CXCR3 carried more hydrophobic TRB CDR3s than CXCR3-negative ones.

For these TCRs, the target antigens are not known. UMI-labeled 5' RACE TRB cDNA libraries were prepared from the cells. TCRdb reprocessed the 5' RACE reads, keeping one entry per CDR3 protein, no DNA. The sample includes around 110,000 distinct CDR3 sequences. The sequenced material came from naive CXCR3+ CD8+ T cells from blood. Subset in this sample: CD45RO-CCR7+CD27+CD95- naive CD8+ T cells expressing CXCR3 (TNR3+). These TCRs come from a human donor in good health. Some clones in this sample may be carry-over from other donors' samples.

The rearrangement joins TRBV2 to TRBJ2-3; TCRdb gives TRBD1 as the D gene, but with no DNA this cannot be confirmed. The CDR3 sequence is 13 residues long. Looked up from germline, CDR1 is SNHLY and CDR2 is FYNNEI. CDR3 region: CAGTGGVADTQYF.

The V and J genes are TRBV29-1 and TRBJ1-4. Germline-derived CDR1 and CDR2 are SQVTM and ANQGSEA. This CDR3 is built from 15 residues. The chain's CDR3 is CSVVFAVDQNEKLFF.

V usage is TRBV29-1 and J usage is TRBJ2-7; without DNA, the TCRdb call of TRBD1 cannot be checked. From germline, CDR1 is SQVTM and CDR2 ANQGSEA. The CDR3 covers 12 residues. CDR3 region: CSVGDSTYEQYF.

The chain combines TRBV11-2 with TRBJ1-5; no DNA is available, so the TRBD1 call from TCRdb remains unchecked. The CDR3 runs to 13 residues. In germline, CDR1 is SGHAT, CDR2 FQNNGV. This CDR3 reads CASSFGGHQPQHF.

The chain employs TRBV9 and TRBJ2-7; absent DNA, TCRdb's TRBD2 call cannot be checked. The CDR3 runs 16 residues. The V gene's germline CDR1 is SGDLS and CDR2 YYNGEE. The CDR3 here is CASSPGTSGGYGEQYF.

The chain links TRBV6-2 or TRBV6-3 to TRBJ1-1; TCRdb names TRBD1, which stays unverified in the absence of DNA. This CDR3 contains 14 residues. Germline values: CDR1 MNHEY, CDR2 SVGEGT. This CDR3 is CASSLNRGRTEAFF.

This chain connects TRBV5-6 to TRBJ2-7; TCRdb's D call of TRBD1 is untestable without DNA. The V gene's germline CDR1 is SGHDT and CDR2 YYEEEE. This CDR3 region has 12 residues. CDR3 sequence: CASNGQSYEQYF.

The CDR3: CASSQAQTGESYGYTF. The chain has TRBV4-1 and TRBJ1-2; TCRdb proposes TRBD1, but this gene call is untestable without DNA. Germline values: CDR1 MGHRA, CDR2 YSYEKL. CDR3 length: 16 residues.

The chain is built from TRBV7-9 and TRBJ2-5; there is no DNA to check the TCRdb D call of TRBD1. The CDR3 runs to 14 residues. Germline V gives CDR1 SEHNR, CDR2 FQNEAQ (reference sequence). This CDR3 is CASSPPVGVETQYF. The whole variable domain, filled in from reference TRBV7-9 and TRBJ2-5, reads DTGVSQNPRHKITKRGQNVTFRCDPISEHNRLYWYRQTLGQGPEFLTYFQNEAQLEKSRLLSDRFSAERPKGSFSTLEIQRTEQGDSAMYLCASSPPVGVETQYFGPGTRLLVL.

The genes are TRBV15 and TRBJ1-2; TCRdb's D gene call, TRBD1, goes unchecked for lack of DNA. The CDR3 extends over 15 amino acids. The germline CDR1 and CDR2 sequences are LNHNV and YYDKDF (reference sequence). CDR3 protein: CATSRDLGTDYGYTF.